Listed below are T cell receptor beta chains from one sample, sequenced in a study of T cells in narcolepsy. Assay used: immunoSEQ multiplex PCR; TCRdb lists only in-frame clones, some missing. The sample consists of fewer than 35,000 clones, around 86% of them appearing once. The sequenced material came from CD45RA- memory CD4+ T cells from PBMCs. The receptors come from a human donor with narcolepsy. Both conserved end residues are part of each CDR3. D genes are given only for firm matches. Clone size is given for some rows only: seen once, a few or many times, or a class if the clone is expanded.

TRBD1,TRBV7-9,TRBJ2-5,NA,CASRSTGGAGETQYF,TGTGCCAGCAGGTCGACAGGGGGCGCTGGAGAGACCCAGTACTTC
TRBD2,TRBV30,TRBJ2-1,NA,CAWSAYSGTSGTRSYNEQFF,TGTGCCTGGAGTGCCTACTCCGGGACTAGCGGGACTCGGTCCTACAATGAGCAGTTCTTC
TRBD2,TRBV5-1,TRBJ2-7,NA,CASSPSGGAPGEQYF,TGCGCCAGCAGCCCCAGCGGGGGGGCGCCGGGCGAGCAGTACTTC
NA,TRBV7-9,TRBJ1-3,once,CASSLKGWTSDTIYF,TGTGCCAGCAGCTTGAAAGGATGGACGTCGGACACCATATATTTT
NA,TRBV18,TRBJ2-1,NA,CASSPRGATLNEQFF,TGTGCCAGCTCACCACGGGGGGCCACCCTCAATGAGCAGTTCTTC
NA,TRBV19,TRBJ2-4,NA,CASSKPAGLAKNIQYF,TGTGCCAGTAGTAAGCCAGCGGGCCTAGCCAAAAACATTCAGTACTTC
NA,TRBV7-2,TRBJ1-1,once,CAIPVGAVNTEAFF,TGTGCCATCCCCGTTGGGGCTGTGAACACTGAAGCTTTCTTT
NA,TRBV7-9,TRBJ2-7,NA,CASSLGTQYEQYF,TGTGCCAGCAGCTTAGGGACTCAGTACGAGCAGTACTTC
TRBD2,TRBV10-1,TRBJ2-5,NA,CASSGGPLSAQYF,TGCGCCAGTAGCGGGGGCCCTTTATCGGCCCAGTACTTC
TRBD1,TRBV10-3,TRBJ1-1,NA,CASSPGQGGTEAFF,TGTGCCAGCAGTCCGGGACAGGGAGGGACTGAAGCTTTCTTT
NA,TRBV29-1,TRBJ1-2,NA,CSVGRTDRANYGYTF,TGCAGCGTTGGGCGTACGGATCGAGCTAACTATGGCTACACCTTC
TRBD1,TRBV6-1,TRBJ2-5,once,CASSRDRQETQYF,TGTGCCAGCAGCAGGGACAGGCAAGAGACCCAGTACTTC
NA,TRBV7-9,TRBJ2-3,NA,CASSLGSSTTSTDTQYF,TGTGCCAGCAGCTTAGGGTCCAGCACCACTAGCACAGATACGCAGTATTTT